This T cell receptor beta chain was obtained from a study of radiotherapy plus CTLA-4 blockade in lung cancer. As for the study in general: With 31% of patients having disease control, objective responses were seen in about 18%. The study, taken as a whole, reports: Blood-borne expansion of tumor-derived TCR clones followed radiotherapy plus ipilimumab.

In the case of this clone: Its antigen is not known.

Only in-frame clones appear in the TCRdb table, and some are missing; sequencing was by immunoSEQ multiplex PCR. Of about 86,000 clones in the sample, around 83% were seen once. Per the germline V gene, CDR1 is LNHDA and CDR2 is SQIVND (reference sequence). The CDR3 consists of 12 residues. Trimming stripped 0 bases from V and 9 bases from J, with 6 bases between. This clonotype was sampled from a human donor with non-small cell lung cancer who had stable disease on radiotherapy plus ipilimumab. The rearrangement joins TRBV19 to TRBJ1-5; D gene unclear. Sequences were derived from peripheral blood, sampled from a patient treated with radiotherapy plus ipilimumab. This CDR3 is CASSIEGWPQHF. CDR3 coding DNA: TGTGCCAGTAGTATAGAGGGATGGCCCCAGCATTTT.